The text below deals with one TCR beta chain. This clone was recorded once. Which antigen it targets is not known. Base qualities are not at hand, and no much larger clone is one base apart. For this chain, trimming is 6 bases at the V end and 3 bases at the J end, and the number of junction bases without a gene match is 4. Sequences MNHEY (CDR1) and SVGAGI (CDR2) are obtained from the germline V gene. Taken from cysteine to phenylalanine, the CDR3 has 14 residues. The read is trimmed to its CDR3 DNA, 42 bases read in frame from base 1. The trial excluded patients who had a history of autoimmune disease or were on systemic immunosuppression. Peripheral blood for TCR sequencing was collected from all dose cohorts at baseline, on cycle 4 day 1, and on cycle 7 day 1. The samples were taken from a phase I, first-in-human, multicenter, open-label dose-escalation trial of ivuxolimab. Adults with locally advanced or metastatic head and neck squamous cell, hepatocellular, melanoma or renal cell carcinoma were enrolled in the trial. CD4+ and CD8+ T cells were sorted separately from peripheral blood before TCR sequencing.

The entry originates in a study of OX40 agonist ivuxolimab in advanced cancers. Regarding the research as a whole: Ivuxolimab was a fully human IgG2 agonistic monoclonal antibody targeting the costimulatory receptor OX40 (CD134). Intravenous ivuxolimab was administered to patients every 2 weeks at six dose levels: 0.01, 0.1, 0.3, 1.5, 3 and 10 mg/kg. Of the roughly 52 patients in dose escalation, some 19 had hepatocellular carcinoma, some 15 had melanoma, 9 had renal cell carcinoma and 9 had head and neck cancer. In the dose-escalation cohort, 75% to 90% of patients were male, and the mean age was roughly 56 years with a range of roughly 20 to 85. Patients were allowed to have had prior anti-PD-1, anti-PD-L1 or anti-CTLA-4 therapy, and approximately 40% of the dose-escalation patients had been treated with checkpoint inhibitors. Partial responses were achieved by three dose-escalation patients, of whom one had hepatocellular carcinoma and two had cutaneous melanoma. Peripheral TCRbeta sequencing was intended to test whether TCR sequence diversity was altered and clonal T-cell expansion was caused by ivuxolimab. The paper reports the monotherapy dose-escalation portion (N of about 56 patients) of the phase I ivuxolimab trial. The investigation overall reported the following: Low levels of normalized T-cell clonal expansion were also seen in some patients who did not respond. On average, CD8+ T cells showed more expanded clones than CD4+ T cells after ivuxolimab. Antigen specificity was not determined for the clonally expanded peripheral T cells. In the 0.1-3.0 mg/kg groups, partial responders were among the patients with the lowest normalized peripheral clonal expansion, particularly in CD8+ T cells. At doses of 0.1 to 3.0 mg/kg, clonal expansion of both CD4+ and CD8+ blood T cells was observed from baseline to week 6.

To sequence the TCRbeta CDR3 region, genomic DNA was isolated from the sorted cells. TCRbeta CDR3 regions were sequenced using the immunoSEQ Assay. What TCRdb holds here is the immuneACCESS table cut down to in-frame rearrangements. Part of the clones is not present; checked against another copy, under half of the missing clones reflect an unresolved V gene, and the others are unexplained. Recorded for this sample are tens of thousands of clones; 85% of them occurred a single time. The ten largest make up approximately 4.7% of the sample. This sample comprised CD4+ or CD8+ T cells sorted from blood, obtained in a trial of the OX40 agonist ivuxolimab. The TCR sequence derives from an adult with an advanced solid tumor such as melanoma, head and neck, liver or kidney cancer. This chain is built from TRBV6-5 and TRBJ1-4; TRBD1 agrees with 7 junctional bases. The CDR3 in this case is CASRDTGANEKLFF. DNA sequence: TGTGCCAGCAGAGATACAGGGGCTAATGAAAAACTGTTTTTT.